This T cell receptor beta chain was observed in a study of CD8+ T cells in alopecia areata. Whole-study context: Percent affected scalp area, the SALT score, rated treated patients' severity.

Sequencing relied on a cDNA template that was reverse transcribed from extracted RNA. The repertoire was sequenced with immunoSEQ multiplex PCR; TCRdb's copy has only in-frame clones and lacks some. The profile shows about 64,000 clones, around 45% of them singletons. Treatment indicated: oral pan-JAK inhibitor, 5-10 mg twice daily. Patients with alopecia areata provided lesional scalp punch biopsies as well as peripheral blood. Trimming left V 5 bases short and J 3 bases short, with 8 bases between. CDR1 is SQVTM and CDR2 is ANQGSEA in the germline V gene. This CDR3 has 11 residues. The source of this sequence is a human donor with alopecia areata. J is TRBJ2-7 and V is TRBV29-1, with D tentatively TRBD1 (5 bases). This material consisted of CD8+ T cells sorted from blood, taken at approximately week 36, from a patient treated with tofacitinib. The CDR3 DNA follows: TGCAGCGTTACCAGGGACTACGAGCAGTACTTC. This gives the protein CSVTRDYEQYF.